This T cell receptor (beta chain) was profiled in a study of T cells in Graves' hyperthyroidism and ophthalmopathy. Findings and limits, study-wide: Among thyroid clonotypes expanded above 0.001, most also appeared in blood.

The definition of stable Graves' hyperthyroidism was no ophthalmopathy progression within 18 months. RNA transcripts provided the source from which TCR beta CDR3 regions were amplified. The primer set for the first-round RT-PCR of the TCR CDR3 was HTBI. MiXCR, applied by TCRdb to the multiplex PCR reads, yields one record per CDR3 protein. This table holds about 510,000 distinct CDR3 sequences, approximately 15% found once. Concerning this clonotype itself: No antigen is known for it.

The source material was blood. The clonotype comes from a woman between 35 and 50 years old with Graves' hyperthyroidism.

This CDR3 reads CASSVTGQGNEQYF. CDR3 DNA: TGTGCCAGCAGCGTAACGGGACAGGGGAACGAGCAGTACTTC. The J gene is TRBJ2-7, the V gene TRBV3-1; TRBD1 matches 10 bases. Trimming took 5 bases from V and 5 from J; bases not matched to a gene: 6. Germline CDR1 reads LGHDT; CDR2 reads YNNKEL (reference sequence). The CDR3 spans 14 residues.